This T cell receptor beta chain was recorded in a study of OX40 agonist ivuxolimab in advanced cancers. Study information: With a range of roughly 20 to 85, age averaged 60 years, and more than 75% were male.

The CDR3 spans 17 residues. CDR1 is LGHNA, CDR2 YNFKEQ, per germline. Trimming removed 0 bases at V and 6 bases at J, with 15 bases between. Sampling times: baseline, cycle 4 day 1, cycle 7 day 1. Overall study results and limits: At 0.1 to 3.0 mg/kg and by week 6, clonal expansion occurred in CD4+ and CD8+ blood T cells.

Here immunoSEQ multiplex PCR was the method, and the copy in TCRdb shows in-frame clones only, minus some. Of 90,000 to 100,000 clones in the sample, around 96% are singletons; the top ten hold roughly 2%. As regards this clone: What it binds is unknown.

The sequences come from CD4+ or CD8+ T cells sorted from blood, collected in a trial of the OX40 agonist ivuxolimab. The receptor's source is an adult with an advanced solid tumor such as melanoma, head and neck, liver or kidney cancer. The chain is built from TRBV4-2 and TRBJ1-6; D gene unclear. The CDR3 region has the DNA TGTGCCAGCAGCCAAGATGAGGAAACCATCCTTAATTCACCCCTCCACTTT. Its translation: CASSQDEETILNSPLHF.